A single sample gave rise to the 3 T cell receptor beta chains below, sequenced in a study of blood T cell repertoires in COVID-19. Data came from immunoSEQ multiplex PCR; TCRdb stores just in-frame clones and leaves some out. Of about 290,000 clones in the sample, about 82% were seen once. Sequencing was carried out using peripheral blood. The receptors stem from a woman aged 50 to 60 with active or convalescent COVID-19.

This clone was found a few times. The genes are TRBV5-4 and TRBJ2-3; 10 bases are shared with TRBD2. Per the germline V gene, CDR1 is SGHNT and CDR2 is YYREEE (reference sequence). The CDR3 contains 16 residues. J lost 1 base, V lost 3 bases, and 5 bases had no gene match. The CDR3 DNA sequence: TGTGCCAGCAGCTGGTCCCTAGCGGGAGGCACAGATACGCAGTATTTT. Its protein product is CASSWSLAGGTDTQYF.

This clone occurred once. V is TRBV2 and J is TRBJ1-2; D might be TRBD1 (6 bases). The germline V and J ends were trimmed by 2 bases and 4 bases, with 11 bases remaining between them. The CDR3 is made up of 14 amino acids. Germline loops: CDR1 SNHLY, CDR2 FYNNEI. The CDR3 bases are TGTGCCAGCAGTGAACTGGACAGACGCTATGGCTACACCTTC. As protein: CASSELDRRYGYTF.

This clone was counted only a few times. In nucleotides, the CDR3 is TGCGCCAGCGAAACTAGCGGCGCGAACACCGGGGAGCTGTTTTTT. The encoded protein is CASETSGANTGELFF. V is TRBV5-1 and J is TRBJ2-2; 8 nucleotides align to TRBD2. With V trimmed by 7 bases and J by 0 bases, 5 bases remained unmatched. The CDR3 spans 15 residues. Germline V lookup: CDR1 SGHRS, CDR2 YFSETQ.